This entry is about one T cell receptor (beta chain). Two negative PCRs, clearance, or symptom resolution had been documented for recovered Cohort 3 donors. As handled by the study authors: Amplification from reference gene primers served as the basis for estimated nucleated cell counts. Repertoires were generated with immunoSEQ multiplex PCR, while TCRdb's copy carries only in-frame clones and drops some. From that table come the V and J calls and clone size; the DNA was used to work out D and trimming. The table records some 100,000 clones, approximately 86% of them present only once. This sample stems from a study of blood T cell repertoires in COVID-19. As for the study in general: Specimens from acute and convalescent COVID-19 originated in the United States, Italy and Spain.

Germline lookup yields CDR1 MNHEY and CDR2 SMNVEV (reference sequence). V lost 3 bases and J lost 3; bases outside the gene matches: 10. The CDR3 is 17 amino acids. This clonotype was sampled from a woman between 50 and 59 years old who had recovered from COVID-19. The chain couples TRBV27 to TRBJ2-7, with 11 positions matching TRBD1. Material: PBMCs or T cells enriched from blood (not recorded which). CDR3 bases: TGTGCCAGCAGTTTCAGGGCCCGGACAGGGGGCTTCTACGAGCAGTACTTC. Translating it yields CASSFRARTGGFYEQYF.